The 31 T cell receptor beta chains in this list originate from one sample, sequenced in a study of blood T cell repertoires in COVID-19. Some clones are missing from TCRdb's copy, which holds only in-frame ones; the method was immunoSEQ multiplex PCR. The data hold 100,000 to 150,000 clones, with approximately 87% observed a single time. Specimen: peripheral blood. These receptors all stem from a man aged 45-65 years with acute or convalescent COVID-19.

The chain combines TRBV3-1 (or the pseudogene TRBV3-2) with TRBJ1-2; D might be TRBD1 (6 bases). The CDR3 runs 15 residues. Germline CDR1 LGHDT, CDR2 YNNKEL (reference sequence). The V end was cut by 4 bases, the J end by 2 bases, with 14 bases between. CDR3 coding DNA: TGTGCCAGCAGCCCCCGAGGGGGTAGGAACTATGGCTACACCTTC. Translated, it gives CASSPRGGRNYGYTF.

The CDR3 spells CASGSPGTGRETQYF. The CDR3 nucleotides are TGTGCTAGTGGTTCGCCCGGGACAGGGAGAGAGACCCAGTACTTC. The chain uses TRBV12-5 and TRBJ2-5; 9 nucleotides match TRBD1. Germline-derived CDR1 and CDR2 are LGHNT and FRNRAP. Trimming removed 4 bases from V and 4 bases from J; junction bases left unmatched: 7. The CDR3 contains 15 residues.

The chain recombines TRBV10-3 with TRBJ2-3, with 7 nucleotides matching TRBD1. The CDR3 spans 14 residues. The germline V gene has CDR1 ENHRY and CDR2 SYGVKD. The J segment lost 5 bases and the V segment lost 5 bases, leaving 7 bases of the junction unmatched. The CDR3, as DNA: TGTGCCATCAGTAAGGGGGCTTCTAAAGATACGCAGTATTTT. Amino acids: CAISKGASKDTQYF.

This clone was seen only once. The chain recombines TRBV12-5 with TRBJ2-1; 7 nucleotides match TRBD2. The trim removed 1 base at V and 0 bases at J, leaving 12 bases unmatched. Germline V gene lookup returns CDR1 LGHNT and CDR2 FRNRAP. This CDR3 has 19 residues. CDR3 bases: TGTGCTAGTGGTTTGGCCCCTAAGGAGGCGGGAGCCTCCTACAATGAGCAGTTCTTC. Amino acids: CASGLAPKEAGASYNEQFF.

DNA for the CDR3: TGCAGTGCTAGGGACAGCCGGACCCAGTACTTC. It is translated as CSARDSRTQYF. The rearrangement uses TRBV20-1 and TRBJ2-5; D might be TRBD1 (6 bases). Germline V CDR1 and CDR2: DFQATT, SNEGSKA (reference sequence). The CDR3 consists of 11 residues. The V end lost 3 bases, the J end lost 7 bases, and 9 bases lay between the germline ends.

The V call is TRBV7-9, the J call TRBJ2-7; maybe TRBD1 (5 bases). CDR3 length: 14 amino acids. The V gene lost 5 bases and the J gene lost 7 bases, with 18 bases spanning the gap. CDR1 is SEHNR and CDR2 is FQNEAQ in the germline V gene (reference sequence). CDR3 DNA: TGTGCCAGCAGCGTCCTAGTAGGGGCAGATGAGCAGTACTTC. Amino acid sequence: CASSVLVGADEQYF.

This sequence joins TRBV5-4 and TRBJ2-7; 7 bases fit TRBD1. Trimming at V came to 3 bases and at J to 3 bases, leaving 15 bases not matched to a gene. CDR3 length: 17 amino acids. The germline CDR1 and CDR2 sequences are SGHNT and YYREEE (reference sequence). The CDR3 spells CASSSKTGVQGYYEQYF. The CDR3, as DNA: TGTGCCAGCAGCTCTAAAACAGGGGTCCAGGGGTACTACGAGCAGTACTTC.

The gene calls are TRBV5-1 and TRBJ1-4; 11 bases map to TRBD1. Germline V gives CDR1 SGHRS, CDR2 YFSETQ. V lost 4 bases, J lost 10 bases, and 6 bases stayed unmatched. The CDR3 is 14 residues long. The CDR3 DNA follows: TGCGCCAGCAGCCGGGGACAGGGGGAAGGAAAACTGTTTTTT. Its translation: CASSRGQGEGKLFF.

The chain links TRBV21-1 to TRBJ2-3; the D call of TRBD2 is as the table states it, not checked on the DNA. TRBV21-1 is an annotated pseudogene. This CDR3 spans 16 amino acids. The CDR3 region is CASTLAGGPSTDTQYF. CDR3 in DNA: TGTGCCAGCACCCTAGCGGGAGGGCCCTCGACAGATACGCAGTATTTT.

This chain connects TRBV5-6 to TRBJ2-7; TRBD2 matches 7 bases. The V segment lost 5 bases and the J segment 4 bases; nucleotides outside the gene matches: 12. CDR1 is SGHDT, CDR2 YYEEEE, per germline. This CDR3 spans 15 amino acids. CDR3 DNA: TGTGCCAGCAGTCCCGGATTAGCGGGCCCTTACGAGCAGTACTTC. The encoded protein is CASSPGLAGPYEQYF.

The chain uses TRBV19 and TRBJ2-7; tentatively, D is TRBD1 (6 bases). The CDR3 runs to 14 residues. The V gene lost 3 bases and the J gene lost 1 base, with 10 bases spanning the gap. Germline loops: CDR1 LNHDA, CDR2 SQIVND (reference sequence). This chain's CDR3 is CASSIVQGSYEQYF. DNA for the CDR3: TGTGCCAGTAGTATCGTACAGGGTTCCTACGAGCAGTACTTC.

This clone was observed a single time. In DNA, the CDR3 is TGTGCCAGCCTCCGATACGGGACTTTATCCGTAGATACGCAGTATTTT. This gives the protein CASLRYGTLSVDTQYF. V is TRBV2 and J is TRBJ2-3; a possible D gene is TRBD2 (6 bases). The CDR3 covers 16 residues. V lost 8 bases and J lost 5, with 23 bases in between. CDR1 and CDR2 (germline): SNHLY, FYNNEI. The variable domain in full, completed from reference TRBV2 and TRBJ2-3, reads EPEVTQTPSHQVTQMGQEVILRCVPISNHLYFYWYRQILGQKVEFLVSFYNNEISEKSEIFDDQFSVERPDGSNFTLKIRSTKLEDSAMYFCASLRYGTLSVDTQYFGPGTRLTVL.

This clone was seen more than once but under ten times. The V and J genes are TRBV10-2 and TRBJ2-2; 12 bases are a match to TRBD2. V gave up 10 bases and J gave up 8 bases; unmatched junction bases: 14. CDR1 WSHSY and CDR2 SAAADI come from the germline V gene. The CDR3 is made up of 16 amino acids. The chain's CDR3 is CATRGQILAGGGELFF. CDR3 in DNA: TGCGCCACCCGGGGGCAGATACTAGCGGGAGGAGGGGAGCTGTTTTTT.

CDR3 DNA: TGCGCCAGCAGCCAAGGGTCCGGACTAGCGGACAATGAGCAGTTCTTC. It yields the protein CASSQGSGLADNEQFF. The chain joins TRBV4-1 to TRBJ2-1; TRBD2 matches 10 bases. The CDR3 consists of 16 residues. J gave up 5 bases and V 1 base, and 5 bases lay outside the gene matches. Germline CDR1 reads MGHRA; CDR2 reads YSYEKL.

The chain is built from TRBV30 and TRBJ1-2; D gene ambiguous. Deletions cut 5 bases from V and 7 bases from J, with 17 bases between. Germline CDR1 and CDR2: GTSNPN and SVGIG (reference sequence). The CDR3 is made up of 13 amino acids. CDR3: CAWERRGGAGYTF. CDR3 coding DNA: TGTGCCTGGGAGCGGCGGGGAGGAGCTGGCTACACCTTC.

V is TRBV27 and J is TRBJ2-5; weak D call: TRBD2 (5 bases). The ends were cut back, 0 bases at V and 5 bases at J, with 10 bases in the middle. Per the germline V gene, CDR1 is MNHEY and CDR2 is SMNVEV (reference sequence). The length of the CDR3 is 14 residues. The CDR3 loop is CASSLSWIAETQYF. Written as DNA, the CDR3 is TGTGCCAGCAGTTTATCGTGGATAGCGGAGACCCAGTACTTC.

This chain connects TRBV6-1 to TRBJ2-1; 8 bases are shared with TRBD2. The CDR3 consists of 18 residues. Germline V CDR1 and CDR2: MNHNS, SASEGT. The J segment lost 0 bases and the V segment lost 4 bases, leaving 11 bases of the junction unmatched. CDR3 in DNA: TGTGCCAGCAGTGCCCGGACTAGCAGTTACAACTCCTACAATGAGCAGTTCTTC. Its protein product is CASSARTSSYNSYNEQFF.

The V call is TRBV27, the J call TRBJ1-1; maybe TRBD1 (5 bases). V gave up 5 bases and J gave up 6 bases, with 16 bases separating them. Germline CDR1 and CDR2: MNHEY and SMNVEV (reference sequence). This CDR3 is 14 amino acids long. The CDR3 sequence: CASSLGPGVPEAFF. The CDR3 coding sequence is TGTGCCAGCAGTCTCGGCCCGGGGGTCCCTGAAGCTTTCTTT.

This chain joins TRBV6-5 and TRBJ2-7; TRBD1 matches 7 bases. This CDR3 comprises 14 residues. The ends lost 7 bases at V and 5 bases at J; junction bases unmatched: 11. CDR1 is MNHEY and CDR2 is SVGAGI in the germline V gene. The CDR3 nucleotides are TGTGCCAGCACCAAGACCTACAGGGGCCACGAGCAGTACTTC. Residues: CASTKTYRGHEQYF.

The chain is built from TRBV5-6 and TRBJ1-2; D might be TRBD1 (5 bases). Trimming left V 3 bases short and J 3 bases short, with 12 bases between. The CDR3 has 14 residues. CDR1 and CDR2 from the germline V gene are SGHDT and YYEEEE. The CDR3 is CASSSPDSYYGYTF. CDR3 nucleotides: TGTGCCAGCAGCTCCCCCGACAGCTACTATGGCTACACCTTC.

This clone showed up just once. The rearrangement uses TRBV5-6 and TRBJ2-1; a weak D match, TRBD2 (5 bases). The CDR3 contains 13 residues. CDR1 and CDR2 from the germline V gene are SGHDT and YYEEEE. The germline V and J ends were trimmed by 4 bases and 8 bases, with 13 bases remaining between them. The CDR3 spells CASSRSASDEQFF. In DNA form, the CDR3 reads TGTGCCAGCAGCCGTAGCGCCTCGGATGAGCAGTTCTTC.

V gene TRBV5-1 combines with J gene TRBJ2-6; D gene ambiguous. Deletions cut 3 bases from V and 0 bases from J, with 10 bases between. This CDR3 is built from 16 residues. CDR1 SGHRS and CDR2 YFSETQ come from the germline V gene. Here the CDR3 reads CASSSNGLSGANVLTF. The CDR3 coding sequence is TGCGCCAGCAGCTCCAACGGTCTCTCTGGGGCCAACGTCCTGACTTTC.

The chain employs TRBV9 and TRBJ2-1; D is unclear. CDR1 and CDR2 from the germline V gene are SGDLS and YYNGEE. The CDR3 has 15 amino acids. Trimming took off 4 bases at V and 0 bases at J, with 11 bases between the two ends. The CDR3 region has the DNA TGTGCCAGCAGCCAGGTCGAGAGCTCCTACAATGAGCAGTTCTTC. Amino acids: CASSQVESSYNEQFF.

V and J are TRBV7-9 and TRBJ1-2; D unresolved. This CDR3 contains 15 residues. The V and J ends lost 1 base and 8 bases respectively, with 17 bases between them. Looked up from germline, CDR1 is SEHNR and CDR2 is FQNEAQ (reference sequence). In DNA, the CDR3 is TGTGCCAGCAGCTTAGTAGGAGCAGCAGCTAGCGGCTACACCTTC. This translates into CASSLVGAAASGYTF.

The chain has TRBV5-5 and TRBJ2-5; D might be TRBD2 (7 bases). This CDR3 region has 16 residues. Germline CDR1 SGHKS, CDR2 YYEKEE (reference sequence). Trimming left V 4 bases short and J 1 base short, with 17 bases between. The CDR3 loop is CASSNPRGGGQETQYF. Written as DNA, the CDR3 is TGTGCCAGCAGCAACCCGAGGGGAGGGGGCCAAGAGACCCAGTACTTC.

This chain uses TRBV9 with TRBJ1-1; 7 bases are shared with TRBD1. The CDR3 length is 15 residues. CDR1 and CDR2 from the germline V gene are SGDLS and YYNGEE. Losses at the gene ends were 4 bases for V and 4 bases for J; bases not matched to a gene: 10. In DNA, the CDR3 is TGTGCCAGCAGCCCCCGGACAGGCTGGGGCACTGAAGCTTTCTTT. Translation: CASSPRTGWGTEAFF.

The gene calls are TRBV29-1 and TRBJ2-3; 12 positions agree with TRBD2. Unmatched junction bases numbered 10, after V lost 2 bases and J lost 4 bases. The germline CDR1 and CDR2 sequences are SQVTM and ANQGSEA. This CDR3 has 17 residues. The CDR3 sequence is CSVESGETSGSADTQYF. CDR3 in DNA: TGCAGCGTTGAATCTGGCGAGACTAGCGGGAGCGCAGATACGCAGTATTTT.

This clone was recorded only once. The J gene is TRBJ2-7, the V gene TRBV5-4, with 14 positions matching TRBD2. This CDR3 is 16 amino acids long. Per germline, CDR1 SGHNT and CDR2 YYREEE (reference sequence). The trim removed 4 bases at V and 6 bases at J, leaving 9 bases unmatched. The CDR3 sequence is CASSPGGLAGVGEQYF. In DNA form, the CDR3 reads TGTGCCAGCAGCCCCGGGGGACTAGCGGGAGTAGGCGAGCAGTACTTC.

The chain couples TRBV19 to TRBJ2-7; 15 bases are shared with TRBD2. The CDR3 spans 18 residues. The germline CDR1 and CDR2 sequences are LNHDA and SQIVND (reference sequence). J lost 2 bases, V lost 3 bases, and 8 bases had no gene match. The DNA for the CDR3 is TGTGCCAGTAGTATGAAGCTCGGACTAGCGGGAGGGGCCTACGAGCAGTACTTC. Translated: CASSMKLGLAGGAYEQYF.

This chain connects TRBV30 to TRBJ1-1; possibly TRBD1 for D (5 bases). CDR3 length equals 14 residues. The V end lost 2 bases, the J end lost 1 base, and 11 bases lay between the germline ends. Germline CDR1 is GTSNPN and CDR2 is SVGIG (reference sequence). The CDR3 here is CAWSFQGGNTEAFF. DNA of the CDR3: TGTGCCTGGAGTTTCCAGGGCGGGAACACTGAAGCTTTCTTT.

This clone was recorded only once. The CDR3 spells CAISEFFDRGKDGYTF. The DNA for the CDR3 is TGTGCCATCAGTGAGTTTTTCGACAGGGGGAAGGATGGCTACACCTTC. The genes are TRBV10-3 and TRBJ1-2, with TRBD1 identical over 9 bases. V shed 1 base, J shed 6 bases, and the junction held 9 bases outside the gene matches. CDR3 length: 16 amino acids. Germline CDR1 reads ENHRY; CDR2 reads SYGVKD.